What follows is one T cell receptor (beta chain) and its context. V shed 3 bases, J shed 4 bases, and the junction held 13 bases outside the gene matches. The CDR3 has 18 amino acids. Per the germline V gene, CDR1 is MNHEY and CDR2 is SMNVEV (reference sequence). Naive CD8 cells were CD45RO-negative, positively selected for CCR7, excluding terminally differentiated effector memory CD45RA+ cells. The data stem from a study of shared clonotypes between healthy human individuals. TCRdb keeps only in-frame clones here, not all; method: immunoSEQ multiplex PCR. The table has roughly 2,000,000 clones, over 85% seen once.

The chain couples TRBV27 to TRBJ2-3, with 10 bases fitting TRBD2. This receptor was taken from a man aged 18 to 35 in good health. Sequences were obtained from naive CD8+ T cells sorted from blood. CDR3 nucleotides: TGTGCCAGCAGTTTTTTATCGCCTAGCGGGAGTCGCCCAGATACGCAGTATTTT. This gives the protein CASSFLSPSGSRPDTQYF.